The clone carrying this T cell receptor beta chain has a count of ten or more. Trimming shortened V by 4 bases and J by 1 base, and 1 base separated the two germline ends. The CDR3 has 11 amino acids. MiXCR, applied by TCRdb to the 5' RACE reads, yields one record per CDR3 protein. The sample holds 45,000 to 65,000 distinct CDR3 sequences; roughly 9.6% are singletons and the top ten take approximately 13%. The data are from a study of early T cells in non-severe SARS-CoV-2 infection. The sequence derives from an adult who was a healthcare worker with PCR-confirmed SARS-CoV-2 infection or an uninfected control (not recorded which). The chain combines TRBV12-3 or TRBV12-4 with TRBJ2-5; D call uncertain. The sequencing sample was made of whole blood. Here the CDR3 reads CASSSQETQYF. CDR3 DNA: TGTGCCAGCAGTTCCCAAGAGACCCAGTACTTC.